The clone carrying this T cell receptor beta chain occurred once. Antigen unknown. The sample comes from a study of T cell responses to AZD1222 COVID-19 vaccine. Here immunoSEQ multiplex PCR was the method, and the copy in TCRdb shows in-frame clones only, minus some. This table holds under 50,000 clones, roughly 90% found once. Study outcomes and limitations: White British people made up most donors, females outnumbered males, and clonal diversity was possibly underestimated. Samples come after the peak T cell response, not at day 14. Seropositive status at baseline applied to only 5 to 7 AZD1222 recipients.

V was trimmed by 8 bases and J by 3 bases, leaving 11 bases between them. Per the germline V gene, CDR1 is MNHNY and CDR2 is SVGAGI (reference sequence). This CDR3 contains 12 residues. This specimen consisted of peripheral blood, obtained 28 days after the second AZD1222 dose. This sequence was found in an adult who received the AZD1222 COVID-19 vaccine. This chain connects TRBV6-6 to TRBJ2-7, with D perhaps matching TRBD2 (6 bases). CDR3 nucleotide sequence: TGTGCCAGCGCCCCGGGGGACTACGAGCAGTACTTC. This gives the protein CASAPGDYEQYF.